The 28 T cell receptor beta chains reported below all come from one sample, sequenced in a study of post-analysis software for immune sequencing data. Study conclusions and caveats: Patients had higher frequencies than controls of about five TRBV segments, including TRBV5-6, TRBV5-1 and TRBV20-1.

For these receptors, no antigen is known. Unique molecular identifiers tagged the TCR beta cDNA libraries. TCRdb processed the PCR reads anew with MiXCR; each CDR3 protein has one entry. The sample has about 770,000 distinct CDR3 sequences; more than 45% are singletons. Sequencing used blood. These receptors came from a girl aged 10 to 17 with multiple sclerosis.

The rearrangement joins TRBV29-1 to TRBJ2-1, with no clear D. The V end was cut by 3 bases, the J end by 3 bases, with 15 bases between. CDR3 length: 15 amino acids. In germline, CDR1 is SQVTM, CDR2 ANQGSEA. The CDR3 is CSVEDRAGIYNEQFF. The CDR3 region has the DNA TGCAGCGTTGAGGACCGGGCCGGAATCTACAATGAGCAGTTCTTC.

Only a few counts were recorded for this clonotype. The rearrangement joins TRBV3-1 to TRBJ1-5; 9 nucleotides agree with TRBD1. V shed 3 bases and J 4 bases; nucleotides not matched to a gene: 7. Germline lookup yields CDR1 LGHDT and CDR2 YNNKEL (reference sequence). The CDR3 consists of 16 residues. This CDR3 reads CASSQFGGQGNQPQHF. The CDR3 nucleotides read TGTGCCAGCAGCCAGTTCGGGGGACAGGGAAATCAGCCCCAGCATTTT.

Concerning this clonotype itself: One junction end does not reproduce the germline sequence, and a read error may be involved. The genes are TRBV27 and TRBJ2-3; the D gene is possibly TRBD1 (5 bases). The CDR3 has 14 amino acids. Germline CDR1 and CDR2: MNHEY and SMNVEV (reference sequence). CDR3 nucleotide sequence: TGTGCCAGCAGTCTGAGACCAGGCACAGGTACGCAGTATTTT. It yields the protein CASSLRPGTGTQYF.

The genes are TRBV29-1 and TRBJ2-7, with TRBD1 identical over 9 bases. J lost 4 bases, V lost 0 bases, and 7 bases had no gene match. The CDR3 is made up of 15 amino acids. CDR1 and CDR2 (germline): SQVTM, ANQGSEA. CDR3 sequence reads: CSVEEYDRGRYEQYF. CDR3 bases: TGCAGCGTTGAAGAATACGACAGGGGGAGGTACGAGCAGTACTTC.

The gene calls are TRBV7-9 and TRBJ1-1; perhaps TRBD1 as D (5 bases). The germline V gene has CDR1 SEHNR and CDR2 FQNEAQ (reference sequence). The CDR3 is 17 amino acids. V was cut by 2 bases and J by 2 bases, with 18 bases left in between. The CDR3 DNA sequence: TGTGCCAGCAGCTTACGGGGCAGGGCAGAAAATAACACTGAAGCTTTCTTT. Encoded protein: CASSLRGRAENNTEAFF.

This clonotype came up a few times. The chain links TRBV20-1 to TRBJ2-5, with D tentatively TRBD1 or TRBD2 (5 bases each). V was pared by 0 bases and J by 10 bases, with 12 bases between. Germline-derived CDR1 and CDR2 are DFQATT and SNEGSKA (reference sequence). This CDR3 spans 12 amino acids. The CDR3 protein is CSARDPGAYQYF. The CDR3 coding sequence is TGCAGTGCTAGAGACCCCGGGGCCTACCAGTACTTC.

This rearrangement joins TRBV5-1 to TRBJ2-5, with a tentative D call TRBD2 (5 bases). Germline V gives CDR1 SGHRS, CDR2 YFSETQ. V dropped 6 bases and J dropped 2 bases, with 14 bases sitting between them. The CDR3 has 14 residues. For the CDR3, the DNA is TGCGCCAGCAACTCCGGGGTAGCGCAAGAGACCCAGTACTTC. Residues: CASNSGVAQETQYF. The full variable domain, with the rest looked up from reference TRBV5-1 and TRBJ2-5, is KAGVTQTPRYLIKTRGQQVTLSCSPISGHRSVSWYQQTPGQGLQFLFEYFSETQRNKGNFPGRFSGRQFSNSRSEMNVSTLELGDSALYLCASNSGVAQETQYFGPGTRLLVL.

The chain carries TRBV12-5 and TRBJ1-1; D not certain. There are 11 residues in the CDR3. Trimming left V 2 bases short and J 11 bases short, with 9 bases between. Germline CDR1 is LGHNT and CDR2 is FRNRAP. For the CDR3, the DNA is TGTGCTAGTGGTTTGCCCGTGGTCGCTTTCTTT. Residues: CASGLPVVAFF.

The rearrangement links TRBV20-1 to TRBJ1-2; D is undetermined. The CDR3 loop spans 14 amino acids. The germline CDR1 and CDR2 sequences are DFQATT and SNEGSKA (reference sequence). Deletions cut 6 bases from V and 4 bases from J, with 18 bases between. This CDR3 is CSARNPPGSYGYTF. The CDR3 bases are TGCAGTGCACGAAACCCCCCGGGCAGCTATGGCTACACCTTC.

This chain uses TRBV7-3 with TRBJ2-2; D possibly matches TRBD1 or TRBD2 (6 bases each). The V gene's germline CDR1 is SGHTA and CDR2 FQGTGA. There are 14 residues in the CDR3. Trimming pared 8 bases from V and 0 bases from J, leaving 10 bases between. The CDR3: CASRGLANTGELFF. The CDR3 nucleotides are TGTGCCAGCCGGGGGCTCGCGAACACCGGGGAGCTGTTTTTT.

This clonotype has at least ten counts. V is TRBV12-3 or TRBV12-4 and J is TRBJ2-7, with 9 bases that match TRBD2. The CDR3 is 14 residues long. V lost 1 base, J lost 3 bases, and 1 base stayed unmatched. CDR3: CASSLGSGSYEQYF. For the CDR3, the DNA is TGTGCCAGCAGTTTAGGTAGCGGGAGCTACGAGCAGTACTTC.

The rearrangement joins TRBV4-2 to TRBJ1-1; perhaps TRBD1 as D (6 bases). CDR3 length: 18 amino acids. The V gene lost 3 bases and the J gene lost 3 bases, with 23 bases spanning the gap. CDR1 and CDR2 (germline): LGHNA, YNFKEQ. Here the CDR3 DNA reads TGTGCCAGCAGCCACCCCCACCGAGACAGGAGTTTTGACACTGAAGCTTTCTTT. Its protein is CASSHPHRDRSFDTEAFF.

Only a few counts were recorded for this clonotype. The chain uses TRBV7-9 and TRBJ2-5; D is undetermined. Germline V gives CDR1 SEHNR, CDR2 FQNEAQ (reference sequence). CDR3 length equals 13 residues. Trimming shortened V by 2 bases and J by 5 bases, and 9 bases separated the two germline ends. The chain's CDR3 is CASSLRNGETQYF. The CDR3 nucleotides read TGTGCCAGCAGCTTAAGGAACGGGGAGACCCAGTACTTC.

A single count supports this clonotype. J is TRBJ2-1 and V is TRBV20-1; TRBD2 aligns across 8 bases. Per germline, CDR1 DFQATT and CDR2 SNEGSKA (reference sequence). V shed 3 bases and J 5 bases; nucleotides not matched to a gene: 6. This CDR3 spans 14 amino acids. CDR3 residues: CSASIVAGNNEQFF. Written as DNA, the CDR3 is TGCAGTGCTAGCATAGTAGCGGGGAACAATGAGCAGTTCTTC.

This chain uses TRBV3-1 with TRBJ2-5; D call uncertain. From germline, CDR1 is LGHDT and CDR2 YNNKEL (reference sequence). V dropped 1 base and J dropped 5 bases, with 14 bases sitting between them. CDR3 size: 15 residues. The DNA for the CDR3 is TGTGCCAGCAGCCAAGCCCCGCAGAGTGGGGAGACCCAGTACTTC. This sequence encodes CASSQAPQSGETQYF.

This clonotype has a handful of counts. V usage is TRBV6-5 and J usage is TRBJ1-1; D is perhaps TRBD1 (6 bases). This CDR3 is built from 18 residues. The ends were cut back, 0 bases at V and 0 bases at J, with 17 bases in the middle. Germline V gene data show CDR1 as MNHEY and CDR2 as SVGAGI. CDR3 nucleotide sequence: TGTGCCAGCAGTTACTCTCAACAGGGACGACCTTTGAACACTGAAGCTTTCTTT. This sequence encodes CASSYSQQGRPLNTEAFF.

J is TRBJ1-2 and V is TRBV7-9; no firm D call. The CDR3 sequence is 17 residues long. Trimming pared 5 bases from V and 7 bases from J, leaving 26 bases between. Germline-derived CDR1 and CDR2 are SEHNR and FQNEAQ (reference sequence). The chain's CDR3 is CASSTDSEGILLGGYTF. DNA of the CDR3: TGTGCCAGCAGCACGGATTCGGAGGGTATATTGCTTGGTGGCTACACCTTC.

The chain employs TRBV5-1 and TRBJ2-3; D is ambiguous. Germline V CDR1 and CDR2: SGHRS, YFSETQ. The CDR3 spans 15 residues. Trimming took off 4 bases at V and 4 bases at J, with 16 bases between the two ends. The CDR3 nucleotides read TGCGCCAGCAGCCCCTTGGTAACTACATCAGATACGCAGTATTTT. Its protein product is CASSPLVTTSDTQYF.

The J gene is TRBJ2-2, the V gene TRBV7-9; 8 positions match TRBD2. Germline loops: CDR1 SEHNR, CDR2 FQNEAQ (reference sequence). The CDR3 runs 17 residues. The J segment lost 3 bases and the V segment lost 5 bases, leaving 11 bases of the junction unmatched. The CDR3 here is CASSPSAGTRDTGELFF. In DNA, the CDR3 is TGTGCCAGCAGCCCTTCAGCCGGGACTAGGGACACCGGGGAGCTGTTTTTT.

The chain employs TRBV18 and TRBJ2-5; D uncertain. The better agreement between TRBJ2-7 and the DNA end casts doubt on the J call. CDR1 KGHSH and CDR2 LQKENI come from the germline V gene. The CDR3 is 12 residues long. The CDR3 bases are TGTGCCAGCTCACCATCTCCCCACGAGCAGTACTTC. Translation: CASSPSPHEQYF.

This sequence joins TRBV5-6 and TRBJ2-7; TRBD2 aligns across 7 bases. The J segment lost 3 bases and the V segment lost 4 bases, leaving 10 bases of the junction unmatched. This CDR3 region has 15 residues. Germline V lookup: CDR1 SGHDT, CDR2 YYEEEE. The CDR3: CASSPPEGGVYEQYF. CDR3 nucleotide sequence: TGTGCCAGCAGCCCCCCTGAGGGAGGGGTCTACGAGCAGTACTTC.

A note on this clonotype: The junction differs from germline at one of its ends, possibly a read error. The V gene is TRBV29-1, the J gene TRBJ2-7; perhaps TRBD2 as D (5 bases). The CDR3 length is 14 residues. Germline V CDR1 and CDR2: SQVTM, ANQGSEA. DNA of the CDR3: TGCGGCGTAAAACCAGGACTTTGGACCTACGAGCAGTACTTC. It encodes CGVKPGLWTYEQYF.

This sequence joins TRBV6-5 and TRBJ2-7; TRBD1 might be the D (6 bases). V lost 0 bases, J lost 4 bases, and 13 bases lay in between. This CDR3 has 15 amino acids. The germline CDR1 and CDR2 sequences are MNHEY and SVGAGI. Here the CDR3 DNA reads TGTGCCAGCAGTTACTCCAGGGGTGGGCGGTACGAGCAGTACTTC. Translated, it gives CASSYSRGGRYEQYF.

The chain has TRBV27 and TRBJ2-3; TRBD2 matches 9 bases. With V trimmed by 3 bases and J by 3 bases, 16 bases remained unmatched. This CDR3 has 19 residues. The germline V gene has CDR1 MNHEY and CDR2 SMNVEV (reference sequence). The CDR3 coding sequence is TGTGCCAGCAGTTTTTGGCCTAATCGGGCGGGAGGGCCGACAGATACGCAGTATTTT. Encoded protein: CASSFWPNRAGGPTDTQYF.

This clonotype was observed a handful of times. The chain recombines TRBV7-2 with TRBJ2-1; 9 nucleotides align to TRBD1. The CDR3 has 13 amino acids. Germline V lookup: CDR1 SGHTA, CDR2 FQGNSA. With V trimmed by 7 bases and J by 10 bases, 8 bases remained unmatched. CDR3 nucleotide sequence: TGTGCCAGCACCGCACAGGGGGCAGGCGAGCAGTTCTTC. This gives the protein CASTAQGAGEQFF. The whole variable domain, remainder taken from reference TRBV7-2 and TRBJ2-1, is GAGVSQSPSNKVTEKGKDVELRCDPISGHTALYWYRQSLGQGLEFLIYFQGNSAPDKSGLPSDRFSAERTGGSVSTLTIQRTQQEDSAVYLCASTAQGAGEQFFGPGTRLTVL.

The chain links TRBV10-3 to TRBJ2-4, with 8 bases aligning to TRBD1. The J call could be wrong; TRBJ2-7 is a better fit for the DNA end. The germline gives CDR1 ENHRY, CDR2 SYGVKD. This CDR3 region has 13 residues. CDR3 in amino acids: CAISGTGNYEQYF. In DNA, the CDR3 is TGTGCCATCAGTGGGACAGGGAACTACGAGCAGTACTTC.

This clonotype occurred once. This chain connects TRBV7-2 to TRBJ2-5; the match to TRBD2 covers 7 bases. The J call may be wrong; the DNA end is better matched by TRBJ2-7. This CDR3 is built from 14 residues. Germline V CDR1 and CDR2: SGHTA, FQGNSA. CDR3 DNA: TGTGCCAGCAGTTTGGGACTAAACTCAGGCGAGCAGTACTTC. It is translated as CASSLGLNSGEQYF.

A few counts support this clonotype. This rearrangement joins TRBV7-9 to TRBJ1-6; 7 positions agree with TRBD1. The CDR3 length is 15 residues. The junction had 11 bases not matched to a gene; V was cut back by 5 bases and J by 10 bases. Germline lookup yields CDR1 SEHNR and CDR2 FQNEAQ (reference sequence). The CDR3 sequence is CASSPPKGAESPLHF. Here the CDR3 DNA reads TGTGCCAGCAGCCCACCGAAGGGGGCGGAATCACCCCTCCACTTT.